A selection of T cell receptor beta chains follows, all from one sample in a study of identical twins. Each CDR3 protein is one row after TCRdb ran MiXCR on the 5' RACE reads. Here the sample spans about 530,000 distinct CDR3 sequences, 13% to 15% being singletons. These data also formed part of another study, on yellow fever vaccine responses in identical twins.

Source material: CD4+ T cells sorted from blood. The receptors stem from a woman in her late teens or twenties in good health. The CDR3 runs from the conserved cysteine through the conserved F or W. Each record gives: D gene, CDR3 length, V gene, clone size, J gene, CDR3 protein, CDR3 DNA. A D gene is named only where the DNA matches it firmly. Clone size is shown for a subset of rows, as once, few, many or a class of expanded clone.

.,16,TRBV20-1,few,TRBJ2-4,CSAKPGGIGSGNIQYF,TGCAGTGCCAAACCGGGCGGTATCGGGAGTGGGAACATTCAGTACTTC
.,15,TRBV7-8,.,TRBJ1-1,CASSLSTGQNTEAFF,TGTGCCAGCAGCTTGAGCACTGGGCAGAACACTGAAGCTTTCTTT
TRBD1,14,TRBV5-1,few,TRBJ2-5,CASSSRGSEETQYF,TGCGCCAGCAGCTCCAGGGGGAGTGAGGAGACCCAGTACTTC
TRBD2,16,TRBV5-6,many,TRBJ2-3,CASSPPGNSGSFTQYF,TGTGCCAGCAGCCCCCCAGGGAATAGCGGGAGTTTCACGCAGTATTTT
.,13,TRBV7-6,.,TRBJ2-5,CASSRRAAETQYF,TGTGCCAGCAGCCGCCGGGCTGCAGAGACCCAGTACTTC
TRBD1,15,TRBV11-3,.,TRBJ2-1,CASSLEGTGMNEQFF,TGTGCCAGCAGCTTAGAGGGGACAGGGATGAATGAGCAGTTCTTC
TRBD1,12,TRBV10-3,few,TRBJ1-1,CAIKGGSLGAFF,TGTGCCATCAAAGGGGGCTCCCTTGGGGCTTTCTTT
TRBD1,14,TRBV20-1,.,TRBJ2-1,CSARGQVSYNEQFF,TGCAGTGCTAGGGGACAGGTCTCCTACAATGAGCAGTTCTTC
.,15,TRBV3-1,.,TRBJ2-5,CASSQERRIAETQYF,TGTGCCAGCAGCCAAGAACGCAGAATAGCAGAGACCCAGTACTTC
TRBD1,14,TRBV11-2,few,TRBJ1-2,CASSLDRGEYGYTF,TGTGCCAGCAGCCTCGACAGGGGTGAATATGGCTACACCTTC
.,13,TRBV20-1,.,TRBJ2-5,CSALRGAEGTQYF,TGCAGTGCTCTCAGGGGGGCGGAGGGGACCCAGTACTTC
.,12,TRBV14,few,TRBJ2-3,CASSPSGNMQYF,TGTGCCAGCAGCCCCTCCGGGAATATGCAGTATTTT
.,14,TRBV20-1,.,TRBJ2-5,CSAKRGTAQETQYF,TGCAGTGCTAAGCGCGGGACGGCGCAAGAGACCCAGTACTTC
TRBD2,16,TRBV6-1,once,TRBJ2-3,CASTRTSGSGTDTQYF,TGTGCCAGCACCCGTACTAGCGGGAGCGGGACAGATACGCAGTATTTT
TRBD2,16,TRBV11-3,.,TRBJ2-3,CASSPGLAEHTVTQYF,TGTGCCAGCAGCCCGGGACTAGCGGAGCACACAGTTACGCAGTATTTT
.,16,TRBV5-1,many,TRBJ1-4,CASSMGTGAISEKLFF,TGCGCCAGCAGCATGGGGACCGGAGCAATTAGTGAAAAACTGTTTTTT
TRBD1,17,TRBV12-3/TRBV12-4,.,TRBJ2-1,CASSFPPGTGPYNEQFF,TGTGCCAGCAGTTTTCCCCCCGGGACAGGGCCCTACAATGAGCAGTTCTTC
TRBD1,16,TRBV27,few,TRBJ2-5,CASSPPGQGIGETQYF,TGTGCCAGCAGTCCCCCGGGACAGGGGATTGGGGAGACCCAGTACTTC
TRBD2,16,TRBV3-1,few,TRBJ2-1,CASSPKAGGRGNEQFF,TGTGCCAGCAGCCCCAAGGCGGGCGGGAGAGGAAATGAGCAGTTCTTC
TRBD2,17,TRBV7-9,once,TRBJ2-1,CASSSGLAGFMGNEQFF,TGTGCCAGCAGCTCGGGACTAGCGGGGTTCATGGGCAATGAGCAGTTCTTC
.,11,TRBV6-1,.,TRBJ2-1,CANGTSWEQFF,TGTGCCAATGGGACCTCGTGGGAGCAGTTCTTC
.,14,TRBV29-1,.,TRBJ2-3,CSVVWTLPRFAQYF,TGCAGCGTTGTTTGGACCCTCCCGAGGTTCGCGCAGTATTTT
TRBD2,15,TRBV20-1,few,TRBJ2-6,CSAHREGTGANVLTF,TGCAGTGCCCACCGGGAGGGCACTGGGGCCAACGTCCTGACTTTC
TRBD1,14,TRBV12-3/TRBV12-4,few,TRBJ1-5,CASRRTGGNQPQHF,TGTGCCAGCAGACGGACAGGGGGCAATCAGCCCCAGCATTTT
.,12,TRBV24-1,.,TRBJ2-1,CATSDFSNEQFF,TGTGCCACCAGTGATTTTTCGAATGAGCAGTTCTTC
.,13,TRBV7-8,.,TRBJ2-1,CASQRLSYNEQFF,TGTGCCAGCCAGCGGCTCTCCTACAATGAGCAGTTCTTC
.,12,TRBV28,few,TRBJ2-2,CASSSFPGELFF,TGTGCCAGCAGTTCCTTTCCCGGGGAGCTGTTTTTT
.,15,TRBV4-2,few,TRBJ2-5,CASSYTEDRAETQYF,TGTGCCAGCAGCTACACGGAAGACCGAGCGGAGACCCAGTACTTC
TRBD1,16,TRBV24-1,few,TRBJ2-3,CATSDPGTGSTDTQYF,TGTGCCACCAGTGACCCCGGGACAGGGAGCACAGATACGCAGTATTTT
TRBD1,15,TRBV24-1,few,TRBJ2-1,CATRSTGQGFHGEFF,TGTGCCACCAGGTCCACGGGACAGGGATTTCACGGGGAGTTCTTC
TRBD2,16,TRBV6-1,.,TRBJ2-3,CASSETLAGGTDTQYF,TGTGCCAGCAGTGAAACCCTAGCGGGGGGCACAGATACGCAGTATTTT
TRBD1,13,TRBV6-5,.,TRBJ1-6,CASSNEQGRPLHF,TGTGCCAGCAGTAACGAACAGGGGCGACCCCTCCACTTT
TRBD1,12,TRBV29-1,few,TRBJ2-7,CSIRQGTYEQYF,TGCAGCATTAGACAGGGGACCTACGAGCAGTACTTC
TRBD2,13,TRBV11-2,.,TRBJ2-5,CASSPGGRETQYF,TGTGCCAGCAGCCCCGGGGGGAGGGAGACCCAGTACTTC
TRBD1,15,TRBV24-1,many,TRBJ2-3,CATSDAGTGSDTQYF,TGTGCCACCAGTGACGCCGGGACAGGGTCAGATACGCAGTATTTT
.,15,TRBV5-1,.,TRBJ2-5,CASSLTTQGGETQYF,TGCGCCAGCAGCTTGACCACCCAGGGTGGCGAGACCCAGTACTTC
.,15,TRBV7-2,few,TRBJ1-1,CASSSRGGLSTEAFF,TGTGCCAGCAGCTCCCGGGGGGGTTTGAGCACTGAAGCTTTCTTT
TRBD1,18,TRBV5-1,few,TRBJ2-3,CASSLAVETGLVGGTQYF,TGCGCCAGCAGCTTGGCCGTTGAGACAGGGCTTGTTGGCGGTACGCAGTATTTT